Sequencing of this T cell receptor (beta chain) was carried out in a study of cytomegalovirus exposure and HLA in healthy donors (dated by TCRdb to between 2016 and 2019). General notes on the study: According to an earlier analysis of a few hundred of the donors, about 170 million T cells yielded 117 million unique TCR beta sequences and 276 Gb of sequence data. To predict cytomegalovirus infection status, the study brought together high-throughput TCR immunosequencing, statistical association of individual TCRs with disease status, and machine learning. The later analysis used no new phenotypic data to find candidate immune exposures, relying instead on TCR beta sequences and their occurrence across donors. To decide whether each TCR beta V gene segment behaved as functional or pseudogenic, an earlier analysis of some 600 of the donors relied on high-throughput TCR beta sequencing. The genetic ancestry cluster associated with self-reported Caucasian donors included roughly four fifths of the 398 genotyped donors. Besides the first cohort of hundreds of subjects, a separate validation cohort made up of over 95 different subjects was used. In a later analysis, previously published TCR beta repertoires from several hundred donors were re-analyzed and high-resolution HLA genotyping was added so that TCR occurrence patterns could be studied. Among roughly 400 genotyped donors of the cohort, an average of around 250,000 unique TCR beta nucleotide sequences was sequenced per donor, of which roughly 18% were non-productive. Donor age, sex, ethnicity and CMV serostatus were collected together with the repertoire data. HLA typing included class I and class II loci at four-digit resolution. The study was designed to test whether signatures of past pathogen exposure could be identified by cataloging public T cell receptors. Because of strong linkage in the cohort, four to six DR-DQ haplotypes were treated as single units for association and clustering. A later genetic analysis took genome-wide SNP genotypes for about 55% of the 666 donors and used that subset as a discovery cohort. The study used immunosequencing to profile the T cell repertoires of around 600 subjects and linked those repertoires to cytomegalovirus serostatus. All discovery cohort repertoires had been generated on a single sequencing platform. The number of typed donors differed by locus: about 620-630 for A, B, C, DRB1 and DQB1; roughly 510 for DQA1; over 600 for DPA1; and about 450 for DPB1. Approximately 310 gigabases of sequencing data and around 80 million unique TCR sequences made up an early release that covered fewer than 650 HLA-typed donors.

The count of this clone is one. Its antigen is still unknown. Base qualities were left out, and no much larger clone turns up one base away. The investigation overall reported the following: The only immune exposure information available for the cohort was CMV serostatus. The classifier was reported to diagnose cytomegalovirus status with high specificity and sensitivity in both the original and validation cohorts. A later analysis associated 17,000 or so TCR beta sequences with specific HLA alleles at a false discovery rate of 0.05. Several of the top co-occurrence clusters appeared to be linked to parvovirus B19, influenza, CMV and Epstein-Barr virus, according to a later analysis. A further reported finding was that TCR beta sequences accurately predicted the HLA-A and HLA-B alleles for most subjects in the first cohort. In the study, about 150 TCR beta chains were listed as associated with cytomegalovirus. A later genetic analysis reported fewer N-insertions in productive TCRs among donors in an Asian-associated ancestry cluster than the roughly 700-donor mean. In a later analysis, TCR association rates were found to vary across HLA loci, with the most associated TCRs seen for DRB1 alleles and the fewest for HLA-C alleles. Compared with equally common non-associated chains, HLA-associated TCR beta chains in a later analysis were more clonally expanded and had lower generation probabilities. Because counts were too low, 15 or so rarely observed V segments, including chromosome 9 orphons, were excluded from the earlier analysis of roughly 580 of the donors. Because HLA typing was unavailable for some donors at each locus, only the typed subset was used in association tests. A cluster of highly shared sequence variants was judged likely to represent a technical artifact of the sequencing pipeline. Across donors, most TCR sequences were observed very rarely, whereas some public TCRs were present in many individuals. When HLA alleles, especially DR and DQ, strongly co-occurred, TCR associations were difficult to assign to individual alleles. Linkage disequilibrium might explain the correlated functional status among segregating V segments, but an unknown experimental factor could not be ruled out. Because the 87-base-pair reads could not distinguish some IMGT-functional V segments, including TRBV6-2 and TRBV6-3, those segments were excluded. In an earlier analysis of about 550 of the donors, most TCR beta V segments were observed in productive rearrangements about 87% or about 30% of the time, broadly matching IMGT annotations. It was suggested by the authors that the approach could potentially be generalized to other disease states and immunological phenotypes. In vitro tests confirmed that a few of the cytomegalovirus-associated TCR beta chains recognize cytomegalovirus antigens. Sequencing depth was assumed to be roughly uniform across donors in the presence/absence analyses, though that assumption may not hold. An association between a missense DCLRE1C variant and V-gene and J-gene trimming of TCR beta chains was found in a later genetic analysis and replicated in an independent cohort. In this cohort, only TCR beta chains were sequenced, and detectable features were limited by the absence of alpha or paired-chain data. A later analysis found that most CMV-associated TCR beta chains appeared HLA-restricted, with HLA associations seemingly driven largely by CMV exposure.

Here V drops 3 bases and J drops 6 bases, and the junction holds 6 bases not matched to any gene. The germline V gene yields SGDLS for CDR1 and YYNGEE for CDR2. Reading from cysteine to phenylalanine, the CDR3 counts 15 amino acids. The read is trimmed to its CDR3 DNA, 45 bases read in frame from base 1. The cohort consisted of 650 to 850 healthy bone marrow donors. All cohort members were sampled while nominally healthy, although unrecorded immune exposures were likely present. The donor was CMV seronegative and belonged to the group of 352 seronegative cohort members. A peripheral blood sample was provided by each donor, and peripheral blood mononuclear cells were used for TCR beta sequencing. The Qiagen DNeasy Blood Extraction Kit was used to extract genomic DNA from the blood cell samples. The library was produced with the immunoSEQ multiplex PCR assay. For the multiplex PCR, a mixture combining 60 forward primers for TCR Vbeta segments and 13 reverse primers for TCR Jbeta segments was used. Amplification of the CDR3 region of rearranged TCR beta genes was performed with a multiplex PCR assay on genomic DNA. The amplified TCR beta libraries were sequenced on the Illumina HiSeq System as 87-base-pair reads. The source study handled its data this way. In a later analysis, tens of millions of unique TCR beta chains were counted across the approximately 670 repertoires, and about 9.9 million of these chains were shared by at least two donors. Raw reads were error-corrected and collapsed into unique sequences by a nearest-neighbor algorithm in which closely related sequences were merged to remove PCR and sequencing errors. CDR3 sequences were aligned to IMGT reference sequences to assign V, D and J gene segments. Each retained sequence needed at least a six-nucleotide match to both a V gene segment and a J gene segment. A rearrangement was called productive if the CDR3 had no stop codons and remained in frame with V and J, and every other rearrangement was called non-productive. CDR3 was defined according to IMGT convention as the region running from the second conserved V-encoded cysteine to the conserved J-encoded phenylalanine. In an earlier analysis of more than 550 of the donors, sequences lacking an unambiguous match to a single V gene segment were excluded. An earlier analysis of 450 to 650 of the donors called V segments functional above 56.7% productive rearrangements and segregating when the between-donor standard deviation exceeded 5%. To diagnose cytomegalovirus status from the catalog of TCR beta chain sequences, a statistical classification framework was built. A later analysis assigned V and J genes by comparing TCR nucleotide sequences with IMGT/GENE-DB human TR gene sequences. A later analysis assigned CDR3 sequences and most-parsimonious VDJ recombination scenarios with the TCRdist pipeline. In a later analysis, each TCR beta chain was defined by its CDR3 amino acid sequence together with its V-gene family, and reads without a unique V-gene family were excluded. A later analysis removed 592 highly shared, low-generation-probability nucleotide sequences to deal with suspected cross-contamination and a sequencing artifact. In a later analysis, a clonal expansion index for each public chain was calculated from normalized within-repertoire ranks of inferred template counts. In a later analysis, generation probabilities were computed with a VDJ recombination model fitted to out-of-frame rearrangements, and the resulting probabilities were checked against IGoR. Hypergeometric tests were used in a later analysis to score TCR-TCR, TCR-HLA and TCR-CMV co-occurrence, with a repertoire-size bias correction applied to the TCR pairs. In a later analysis, false discovery rates were estimated by permuting HLA or CMV assignments 20 times. In a later analysis, co-occurring TCRs were grouped using DBSCAN, with TCRdist sequence similarity added in when clustering inside HLA-allele-positive subsets. For co-occurrence clustering, repertoires with fewer than 30,000 or more than 120,000 public chains were excluded, along with roughly five repertoires with anomalous nucleotide sharing. Imported from immuneACCESS, the table was reduced by TCRdb to in-frame sequences with V and J called. These copies leave out some clones; in studies compared against another copy, an unresolved V gene accounts for under half, and the cause of the remainder is not known. D and trimming were read from the DNA, whereas the V and J calls and clone size are those reported in that table. The table for this sample lists approximately 84,000 clones; 75% of them were counted only once. The ten biggest clones cover 2.2% of the sample.

Input material: PBMCs. This TCR was recovered from a middle-aged man in good health and CMV-seronegative. The sequence links TRBV9 to TRBJ1-6, with 7 central nucleotides matching TRBD1. The DNA sequence is TGTGCCAGCAGCGCAGCAGGGGGTGGTAATTCACCCCTCCACTTT. It is translated as CASSAAGGGNSPLHF.